This is a list of T cell receptor beta chains from one sample in a study of human T cells and chemical hapten exposure. TCRdb fed the RACE reads into MiXCR, producing one record per CDR3 protein. The sample holds approximately 260,000 distinct CDR3 sequences, 7.5% to 9% seen once. Specimen: whole blood, collected in connection with sensitization to the hapten diphenylcyclopropenone (DPC). Receptors originate from a woman aged 40 to 50 with alopecia areata. Some clones in this sample may be carry-over from other donors' samples. Each CDR3 is given with its conserved first and last residue. Fields, in order: V gene, J gene, clone size, CDR3 protein. Clone size is given for some rows only: seen once, a few or many times, or a class if the clone is expanded.

TRBV7-2	TRBJ1-5	few	CASSLVGTGGSSNQPQHF
TRBV5-1	TRBJ2-3	many	CASSVGQGSTDTQYF
TRBV6-2/TRBV6-3	TRBJ2-2	many	CASMRNTGELFF
TRBV7-2	TRBJ2-3	.	CASSLAGGLQTTQYF
TRBV7-2	TRBJ2-7	.	CASSFGTTSYEQYF
TRBV20-1	TRBJ1-2	many	CSAVSDRSNYGYTF
TRBV6-1	TRBJ2-1	.	CASSETSGAYNEQFF
TRBV6-2/TRBV6-3	TRBJ2-7	.	CASSYSGPDAIGPSEQYF
TRBV28	TRBJ2-7	few	CALSGRRSHQYF
TRBV4-2	TRBJ2-7	many	CASSQEIAGVDEQYF